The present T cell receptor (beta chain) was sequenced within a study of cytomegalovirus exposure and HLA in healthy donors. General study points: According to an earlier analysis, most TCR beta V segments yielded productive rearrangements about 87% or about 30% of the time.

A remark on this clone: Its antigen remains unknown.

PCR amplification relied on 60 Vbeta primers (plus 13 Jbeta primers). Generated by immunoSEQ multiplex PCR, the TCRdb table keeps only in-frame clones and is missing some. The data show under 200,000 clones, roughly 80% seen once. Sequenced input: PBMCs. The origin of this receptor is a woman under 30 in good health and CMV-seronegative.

As DNA, the CDR3 is TGTGCCAGCAGTTATGGAGGGGCAAATGAGCAGTTCTTC. This translates into CASSYGGANEQFF. The genes are TRBV6-5 and TRBJ2-1; tentative D call: TRBD2 (6 bases). Trimming cost V 3 bases and J 7 bases, with 10 bases left between them. The CDR3 is made up of 13 amino acids. The germline gives CDR1 MNHEY, CDR2 SVGAGI.